A single sample is the source of the 5 T cell receptor beta chains below, sequenced in a study of cytomegalovirus exposure and HLA in healthy donors (dated by TCRdb to about 2017). Receptors were amplified or captured by the immunoSEQ multiplex PCR assay. For the multiplex PCR, a mixture combining 60 forward primers for TCR Vbeta segments and 13 reverse primers for TCR Jbeta segments was used. TCRdb obtained this table from immuneACCESS and retained in-frame rearrangements with V and J assigned. These tables miss some clones; where compared with another copy, unresolved V genes account for less than half of the shortfall, and the remainder is unexplained. The sample data list around 110,000 clones, and approximately 72% of these were observed just once. The ten largest make up more than 1.5% of the sample. Sequencing was carried out using PBMCs. These receptors came from a young man in good health and CMV-seronegative.

This chain joins TRBV6-6 and TRBJ2-4, with 7 nucleotides matching TRBD1. V lost 2 bases, J lost 2 bases, and 6 bases stayed unmatched. The CDR3 runs 16 residues. Germline CDR1 reads MNHNY; CDR2 reads SVGAGI (reference sequence). The DNA of the CDR3 is TGTGCCAGCAGTTACACGGCAGGGGGACCCAAAAACATTCAGTACTTC. Translated, it gives CASSYTAGGPKNIQYF.

The CDR3 sequence is CASSPTKRLNTEAFF. DNA of the CDR3: TGTGCCAGCAGTCCAACGAAGAGGCTGAACACTGAAGCTTTCTTT. The rearrangement uses TRBV5-6 and TRBJ1-1; D unclear. CDR3 size: 15 residues. Deletions cut 5 bases from V and 0 bases from J, with 14 bases between. The germline V gene has CDR1 SGHDT and CDR2 YYEEEE. Combining the CDR3 with reference TRBV5-6 and TRBJ1-1 gives the whole variable domain DAGVTQSPTHLIKTRGQQVTLRCSPKSGHDTVSWYQQALGQGPQFIFQYYEEEERQRGNFPDRFSGHQFPNYSSELNVNALLLGDSALYLCASSPTKRLNTEAFFGQGTRLTVV.

This rearrangement joins TRBV2 to TRBJ1-5; no definite D call. Germline loops: CDR1 SNHLY, CDR2 FYNNEI. Trimming took off 2 bases at V and 7 bases at J, with 9 bases between the two ends. This CDR3 has 13 residues. This CDR3 is CASSEYIRQPQHF. The CDR3 DNA reads as TGTGCCAGCAGTGAATACATTCGCCAGCCCCAGCATTTT.

This clone has a single count. Other DNA sequences in the sample encode the same CDR3. The chain has TRBV5-4 and TRBJ2-3; D might be TRBD1 (7 bases). Trimming stripped 4 bases from V and 1 base from J, with 10 bases between. The germline CDR1 and CDR2 sequences are SGHNT and YYREEE (reference sequence). The CDR3 has 14 amino acids. The CDR3 nucleotides read TGTGCCAGCAGCCTCAGGGGGGGCACAGATACGCAGTATTTT. As protein: CASSLRGGTDTQYF. The variable domain in full, with the rest retrieved from reference TRBV5-4 and TRBJ2-3, is ETGVTQSPTHLIKTRGQQVTLRCSSQSGHNTVSWYQQALGQGPQFIFQYYREEENGRGNFPPRFSGLQFPNYSSELNVNALELDDSALYLCASSLRGGTDTQYFGPGTRLTVL.

This clone has more than one count but fewer than ten. The chain recombines TRBV30 with TRBJ1-2; no definite D call. Germline loops: CDR1 GTSNPN, CDR2 SVGIG (reference sequence). There are 12 residues in the CDR3. V lost 3 bases and J 1 base, leaving 6 bases between the germline ends. For the CDR3, the DNA is TGTGCCTGGAGCCCCTATAACTATGGCTACACCTTC. Translated, it gives CAWSPYNYGYTF.